This T cell receptor beta chain was recovered during a study of T-cell reconstitution after alpha-beta-depleted transplantation in children. The study's findings and limits: By about two months after transplant, alpha-beta T cells reportedly arose from several hundred graft clones that had expanded. Fresh T-cell production supplied most of the T-cell counts and diversity seen one year after transplant. High day-60 TCRbeta diversity in some patients came from surviving recipient T cells and thymic progenitors.

There are 14 residues in the CDR3. Germline V CDR1 and CDR2: DFQATT, SNEGSKA (reference sequence). V dropped 4 bases and J dropped 3 bases, with 16 bases sitting between them. Preparation of the TCRbeta library was carried out with unique molecular identifiers. Via MiXCR, TCRdb re-called the PCR reads, giving one row per CDR3 protein. The repertoire includes about 280,000 distinct CDR3 sequences, 9.5% to 13% of them detected once, and roughly a quarter sits in the top ten. This clonotype was recorded many times. As yet, its antigen is unknown. This TCR was recovered from a male patient under 10 years old who had a stem cell transplant for chronic granulomatous disease, so the T cells may come from the graft donor. J is TRBJ2-7 and V is TRBV20-1; TRBD2 is a possible D gene (5 bases). The sequenced sample was peripheral blood, obtained 180 days after TCRalphabeta/CD19-depleted stem cell transplant. Written as DNA, the CDR3 is TGCAGTGCTATATCGGGGAACGGGTACTACGAGCAGTACTTC. It codes for CSAISGNGYYEQYF.